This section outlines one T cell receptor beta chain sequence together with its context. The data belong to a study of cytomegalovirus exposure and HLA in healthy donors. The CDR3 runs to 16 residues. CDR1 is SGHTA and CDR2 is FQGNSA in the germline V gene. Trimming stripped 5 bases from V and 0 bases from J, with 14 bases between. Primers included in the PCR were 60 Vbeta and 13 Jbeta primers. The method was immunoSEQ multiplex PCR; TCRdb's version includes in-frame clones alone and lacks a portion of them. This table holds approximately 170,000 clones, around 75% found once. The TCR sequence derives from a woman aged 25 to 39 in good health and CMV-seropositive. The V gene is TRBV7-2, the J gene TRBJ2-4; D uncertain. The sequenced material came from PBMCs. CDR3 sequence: CASSTQPAVAKNIQYF. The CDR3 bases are TGTGCCAGCAGCACACAGCCCGCCGTAGCCAAAAACATTCAGTACTTC.